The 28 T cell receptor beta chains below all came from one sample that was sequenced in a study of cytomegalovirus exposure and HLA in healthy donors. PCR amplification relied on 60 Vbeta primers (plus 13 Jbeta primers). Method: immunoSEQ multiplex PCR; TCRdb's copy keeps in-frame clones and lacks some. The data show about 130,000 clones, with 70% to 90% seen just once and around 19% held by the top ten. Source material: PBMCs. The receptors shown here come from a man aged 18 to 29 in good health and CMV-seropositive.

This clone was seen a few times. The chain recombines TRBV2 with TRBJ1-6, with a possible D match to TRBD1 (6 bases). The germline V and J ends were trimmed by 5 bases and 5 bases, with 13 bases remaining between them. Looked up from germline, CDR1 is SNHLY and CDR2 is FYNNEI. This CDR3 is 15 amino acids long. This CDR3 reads CASSLRQANNSPLHF. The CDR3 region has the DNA TGTGCCAGCAGTTTAAGACAGGCAAATAATTCACCCCTCCACTTT.

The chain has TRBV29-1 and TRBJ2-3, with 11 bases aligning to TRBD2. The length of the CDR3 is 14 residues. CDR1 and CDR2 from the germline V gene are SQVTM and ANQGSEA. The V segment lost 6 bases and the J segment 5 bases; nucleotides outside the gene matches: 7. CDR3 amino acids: CSVIAGGPIDTQYF. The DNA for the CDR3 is TGCAGCGTAATAGCGGGGGGGCCGATAGATACGCAGTATTTT.

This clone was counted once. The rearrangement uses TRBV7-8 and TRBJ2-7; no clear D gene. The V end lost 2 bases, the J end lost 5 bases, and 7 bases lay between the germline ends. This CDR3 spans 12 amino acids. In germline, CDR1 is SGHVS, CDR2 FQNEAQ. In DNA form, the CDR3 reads TGTGCCAGCAGCTTATACAGAAACGAGCAGTACTTC. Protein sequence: CASSLYRNEQYF.

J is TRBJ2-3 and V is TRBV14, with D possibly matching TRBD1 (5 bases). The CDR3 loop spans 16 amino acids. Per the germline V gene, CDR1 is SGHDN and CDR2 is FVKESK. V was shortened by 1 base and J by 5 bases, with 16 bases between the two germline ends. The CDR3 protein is CASSQVRTPALDTQYF. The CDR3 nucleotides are TGTGCCAGCAGCCAAGTCCGGACACCCGCTTTAGATACGCAGTATTTT.

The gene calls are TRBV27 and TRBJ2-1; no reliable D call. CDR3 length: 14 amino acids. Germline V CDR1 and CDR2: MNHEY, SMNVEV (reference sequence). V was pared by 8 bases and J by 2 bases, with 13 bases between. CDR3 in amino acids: CASGGDGTYNEQFF. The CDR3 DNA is TGTGCCAGCGGCGGAGACGGAACCTACAATGAGCAGTTCTTC.

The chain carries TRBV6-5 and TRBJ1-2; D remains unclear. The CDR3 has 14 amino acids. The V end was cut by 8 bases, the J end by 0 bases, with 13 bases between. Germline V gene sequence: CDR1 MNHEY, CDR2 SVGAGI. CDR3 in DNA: TGTGCCAGCTCCCCTACGTTAGCTAACTATGGCTACACCTTC. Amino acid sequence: CASSPTLANYGYTF.

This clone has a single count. CDR3 sequence: CASREGREWETQYF. The CDR3 DNA reads TGTGCCAGCAGGGAGGGACGAGAATGGGAGACCCAGTACTTC. The chain links TRBV6-1 to TRBJ2-5; D is possibly TRBD2 (6 bases). There are 14 residues in the CDR3. V was cut by 6 bases and J by 5 bases, with 16 bases left in between. Germline loops: CDR1 MNHNS, CDR2 SASEGT.

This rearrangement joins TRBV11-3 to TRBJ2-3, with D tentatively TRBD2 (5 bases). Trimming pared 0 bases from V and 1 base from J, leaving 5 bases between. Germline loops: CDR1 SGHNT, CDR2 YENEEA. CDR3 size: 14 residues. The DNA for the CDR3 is TGTGCCAGCAGCTTAGACGGGGGCACAGATACGCAGTATTTT. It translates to CASSLDGGTDTQYF. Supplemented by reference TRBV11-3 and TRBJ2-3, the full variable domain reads EAGVVQSPRYKIIEKKQPVAFWCNPISGHNTLYWYLQNLGQGPELLIRYENEEAVDDSQLPKDRFSAERLKGVDSTLKIQPAELGDSAVYLCASSLDGGTDTQYFGPGTRLTVL.

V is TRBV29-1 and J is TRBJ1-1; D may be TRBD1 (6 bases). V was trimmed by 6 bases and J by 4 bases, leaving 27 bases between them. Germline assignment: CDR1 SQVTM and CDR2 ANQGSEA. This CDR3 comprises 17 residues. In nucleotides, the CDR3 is TGCAGCGTCACAAATGGGGGAAGGTGGGGGCTGAGCACTGAAGCTTTCTTT. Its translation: CSVTNGGRWGLSTEAFF.

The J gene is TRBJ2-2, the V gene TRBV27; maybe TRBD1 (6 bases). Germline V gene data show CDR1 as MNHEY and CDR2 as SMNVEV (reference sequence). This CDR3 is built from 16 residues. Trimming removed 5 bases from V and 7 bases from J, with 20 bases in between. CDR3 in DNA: TGTGCCAGCAGTCCCTCCCGGGGCAGGGGATACGGGGAGCTGTTTTTT. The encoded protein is CASSPSRGRGYGELFF.

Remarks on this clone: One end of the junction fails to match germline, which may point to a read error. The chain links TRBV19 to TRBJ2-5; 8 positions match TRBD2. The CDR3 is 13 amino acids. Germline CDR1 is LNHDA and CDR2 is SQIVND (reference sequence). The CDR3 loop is CAASGGPQETQYF. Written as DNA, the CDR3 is TGCGCGGCCAGCGGGGGCCCTCAAGAGACCCAGTACTTC.

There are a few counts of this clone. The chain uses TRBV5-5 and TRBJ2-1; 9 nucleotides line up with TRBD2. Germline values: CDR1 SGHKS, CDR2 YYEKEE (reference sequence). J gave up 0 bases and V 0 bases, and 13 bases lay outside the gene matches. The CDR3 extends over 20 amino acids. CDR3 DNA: TGTGCCAGCAGCTTGGTAGGGCTAGCGGGGCGTCGAAGCTCCTACAATGAGCAGTTCTTC. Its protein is CASSLVGLAGRRSSYNEQFF.

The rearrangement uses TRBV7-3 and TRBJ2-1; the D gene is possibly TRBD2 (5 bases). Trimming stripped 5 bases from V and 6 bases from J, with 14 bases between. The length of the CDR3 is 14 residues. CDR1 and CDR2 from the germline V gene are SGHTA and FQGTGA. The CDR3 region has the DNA TGTGCCAGCAGCACACAACCCGGGATCAATGAGCAGTTCTTC. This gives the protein CASSTQPGINEQFF. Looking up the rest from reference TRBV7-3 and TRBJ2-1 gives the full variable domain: GAGVSQTPSNKVTEKGKYVELRCDPISGHTALYWYRQSLGQGPEFLIYFQGTGAADDSGLPNDRFFAVRPEGSVSTLKIQRTERGDSAVYLCASSTQPGINEQFFGPGTRLTVL.

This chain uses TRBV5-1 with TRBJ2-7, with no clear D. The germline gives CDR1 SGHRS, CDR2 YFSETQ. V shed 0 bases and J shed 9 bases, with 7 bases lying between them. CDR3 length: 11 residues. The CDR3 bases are TGCGCCAGCAGCTTGGACTCTGGGCAGTACTTC. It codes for CASSLDSGQYF.

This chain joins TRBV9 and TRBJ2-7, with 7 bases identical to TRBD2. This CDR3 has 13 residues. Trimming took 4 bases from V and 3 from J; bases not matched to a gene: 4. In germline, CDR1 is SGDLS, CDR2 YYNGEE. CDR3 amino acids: CASSPASGYEQYF. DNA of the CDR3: TGTGCCAGCAGCCCCGCTAGCGGCTACGAGCAGTACTTC.

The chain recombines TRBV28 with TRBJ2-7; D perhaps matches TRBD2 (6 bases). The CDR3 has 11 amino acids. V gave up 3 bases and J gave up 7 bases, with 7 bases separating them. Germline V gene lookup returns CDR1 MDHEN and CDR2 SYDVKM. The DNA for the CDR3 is TGTGCCAGCAGTTTTAGCGGTGAGCAGTACTTC. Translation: CASSFSGEQYF.

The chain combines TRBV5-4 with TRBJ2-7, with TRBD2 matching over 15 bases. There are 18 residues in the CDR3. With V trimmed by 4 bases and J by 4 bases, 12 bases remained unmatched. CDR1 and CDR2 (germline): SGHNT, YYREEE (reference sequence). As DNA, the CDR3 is TGTGCCAGCAGCCCGGGGACTAGCGGGGGGCCGCGTCAATACGAGCAGTACTTC. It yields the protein CASSPGTSGGPRQYEQYF.

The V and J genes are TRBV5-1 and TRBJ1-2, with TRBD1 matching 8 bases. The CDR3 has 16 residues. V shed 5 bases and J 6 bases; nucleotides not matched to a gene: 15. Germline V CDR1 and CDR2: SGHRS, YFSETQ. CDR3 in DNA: TGCGCCAGCAGAGCCGGGACAGGAAGCCCCTATGATGGCTACACCTTC. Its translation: CASRAGTGSPYDGYTF.

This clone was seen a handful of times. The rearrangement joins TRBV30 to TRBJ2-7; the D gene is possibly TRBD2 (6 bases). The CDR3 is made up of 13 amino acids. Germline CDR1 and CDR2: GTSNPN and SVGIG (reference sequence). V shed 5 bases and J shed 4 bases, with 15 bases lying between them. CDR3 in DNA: TGTGCCTGGCACCGGGACTCGTCGTACGAGCAGTACTTC. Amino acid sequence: CAWHRDSSYEQYF.

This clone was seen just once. The CDR3 nucleotides read TGTGCCAGCAGTGAAAGAGGGGCCGGACAGGGAACTCTCGAGCAGTACTTC. It encodes CASSERGAGQGTLEQYF. The J gene is TRBJ2-7, the V gene TRBV2; 8 bases agree with TRBD1. Germline CDR1 SNHLY, CDR2 FYNNEI. After removal of 2 bases from V and 6 bases from J, the junction contained 15 bases not matched to a gene. The CDR3 is 17 residues long.

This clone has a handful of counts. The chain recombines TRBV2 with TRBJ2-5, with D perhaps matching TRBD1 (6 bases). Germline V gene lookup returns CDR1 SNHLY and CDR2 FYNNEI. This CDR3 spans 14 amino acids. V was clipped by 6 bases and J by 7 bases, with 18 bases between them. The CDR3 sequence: CASRSRTAKGTQYF. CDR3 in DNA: TGTGCCAGCAGATCTAGGACAGCGAAAGGGACCCAGTACTTC.

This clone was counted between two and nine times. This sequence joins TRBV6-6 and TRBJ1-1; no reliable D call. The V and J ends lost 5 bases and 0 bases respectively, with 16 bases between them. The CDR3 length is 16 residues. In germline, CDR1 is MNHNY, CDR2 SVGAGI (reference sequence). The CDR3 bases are TGTGCCAGCAGTCCCCCCGGGGAGCACATGAACACTGAAGCTTTCTTT. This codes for CASSPPGEHMNTEAFF.

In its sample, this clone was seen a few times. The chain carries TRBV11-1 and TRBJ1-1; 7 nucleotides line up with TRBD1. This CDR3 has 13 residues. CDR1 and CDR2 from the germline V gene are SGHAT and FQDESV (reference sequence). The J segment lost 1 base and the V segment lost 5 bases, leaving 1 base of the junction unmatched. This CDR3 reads CASSRQGNTEAFF. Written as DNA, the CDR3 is TGTGCCAGCAGCCGACAGGGGAACACTGAAGCTTTCTTT.

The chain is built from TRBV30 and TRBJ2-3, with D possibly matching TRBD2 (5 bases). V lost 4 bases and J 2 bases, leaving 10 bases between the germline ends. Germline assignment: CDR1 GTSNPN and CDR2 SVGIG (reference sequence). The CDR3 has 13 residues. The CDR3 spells CAWTRTYTDTQYF. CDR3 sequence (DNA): TGTGCCTGGACTCGGACTTACACAGATACGCAGTATTTT. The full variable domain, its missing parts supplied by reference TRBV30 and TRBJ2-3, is SQTIHQWPATLVQPVGSPLSLECTVEGTSNPNLYWYRQAAGRGLQLLFYSVGIGQISSEVPQNLSASRPQDRQFILSSKKLLLSDSGFYLCAWTRTYTDTQYFGPGTRLTVL.

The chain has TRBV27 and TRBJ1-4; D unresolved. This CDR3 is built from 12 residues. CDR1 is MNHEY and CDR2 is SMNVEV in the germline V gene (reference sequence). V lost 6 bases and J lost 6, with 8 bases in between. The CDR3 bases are TGTGCCAGCAGCTCGGCGGATGAAAAACTGTTTTTT. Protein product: CASSSADEKLFF.

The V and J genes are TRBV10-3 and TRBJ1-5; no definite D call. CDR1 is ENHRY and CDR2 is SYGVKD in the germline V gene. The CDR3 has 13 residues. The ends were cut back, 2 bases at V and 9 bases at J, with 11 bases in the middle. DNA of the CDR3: TGTGCCATCAGTGAGGCGGAGGTAGGGCCCCAGCATTTT. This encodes CAISEAEVGPQHF.

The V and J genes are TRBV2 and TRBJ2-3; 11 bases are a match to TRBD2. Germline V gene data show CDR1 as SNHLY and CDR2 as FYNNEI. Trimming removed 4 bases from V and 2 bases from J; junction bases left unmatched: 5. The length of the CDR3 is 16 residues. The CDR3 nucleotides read TGTGCCAGCAGTGGGGCTAGCGGGGGGAACACAGATACGCAGTATTTT. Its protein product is CASSGASGGNTDTQYF.

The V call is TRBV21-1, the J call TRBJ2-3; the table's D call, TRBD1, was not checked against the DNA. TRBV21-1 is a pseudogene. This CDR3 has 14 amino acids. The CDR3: CASTPGQDTDTQYF. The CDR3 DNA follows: TGTGCCAGCACCCCGGGACAGGACACAGATACGCAGTATTTT.